This T cell receptor beta chain was recovered during a study of T cells after posttransplantation cyclophosphamide. This CDR3 contains 13 residues. V lost 2 bases to trimming and J lost 3 bases, with 8 bases between them. Germline-derived CDR1 and CDR2 are MNHNS and SASEGT. Assay used: immunoSEQ multiplex PCR; TCRdb lists only in-frame clones, some missing. The data contain some 19,000 clones, about 68% of them singletons. Busulfan-fludarabine conditioning, marrow transplant, and cyclophosphamide on days +3 and +4 were administered. This sequence was found in a young adult male patient who received an allogeneic stem cell transplant from a related donor, was CMV-positive, and had acute GVHD only. Some T cells may be graft donor cells. Material: PBMCs, obtained after an allogeneic stem cell transplant with post-transplant cyclophosphamide. The genes are TRBV6-1 and TRBJ2-7, with D possibly matching TRBD2 (5 bases). The CDR3 nucleotides are TGTGCCAGCAGTGAATTTCGGGGCTACGAGCAGTACTTC. Translation: CASSEFRGYEQYF.